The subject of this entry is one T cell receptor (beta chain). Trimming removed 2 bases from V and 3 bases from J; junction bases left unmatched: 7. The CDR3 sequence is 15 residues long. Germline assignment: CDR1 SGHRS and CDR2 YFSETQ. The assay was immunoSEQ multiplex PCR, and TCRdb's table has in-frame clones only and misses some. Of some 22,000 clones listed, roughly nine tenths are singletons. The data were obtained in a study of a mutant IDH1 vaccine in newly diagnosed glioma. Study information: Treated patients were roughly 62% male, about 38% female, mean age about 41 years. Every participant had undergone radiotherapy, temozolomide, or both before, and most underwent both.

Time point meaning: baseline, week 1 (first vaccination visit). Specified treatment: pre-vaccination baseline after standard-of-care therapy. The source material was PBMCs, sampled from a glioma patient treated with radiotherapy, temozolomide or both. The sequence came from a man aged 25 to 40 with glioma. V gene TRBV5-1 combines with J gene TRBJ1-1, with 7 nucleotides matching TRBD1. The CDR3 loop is CASSFTGVKDTEAFF. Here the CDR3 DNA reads TGCGCCAGCAGCTTTACAGGGGTTAAGGACACTGAAGCTTTCTTT.